The following is a T cell receptor (beta chain) sequence with its context. CDR3 length: 16 residues. V dropped 3 bases and J dropped 5 bases, with 16 bases sitting between them. CDR1 KGHDR and CDR2 SFDVKD come from the germline V gene. Some clones are missing from TCRdb's copy, which holds only in-frame ones; the method was immunoSEQ multiplex PCR. The sample lists about 76,000 clones, 90% occurring once. These data belong to a study of T cell responses to AZD1222 COVID-19 vaccine. Study-level background: Recipients boosted at about 4 weeks or about 12 weeks are pooled.

Sequenced material: peripheral blood, taken on day 0 of AZD1222 vaccination. V and J are TRBV24-1 and TRBJ2-1; D is possibly TRBD1 or TRBD2 (5 bases each). The sequence derives from an adult in good health. The CDR3 bases are TGTGCCACCAGTGATCCCCACCGGGACCAAAACAATGAGCAGTTCTTC. Its protein is CATSDPHRDQNNEQFF.